This passage covers 30 T cell receptor beta chains from one sample sequenced in a study of cytomegalovirus exposure and HLA in healthy donors (TCRdb year 2017). Receptor amplification or capture employed the immunoSEQ multiplex PCR assay. A mixture of 60 forward primers for TCR Vbeta segments and 13 reverse primers for TCR Jbeta segments was used in the multiplex PCR. The source is immuneACCESS, and TCRdb retained only in-frame sequences with V and J called. Part of the clones is not carried over; for the studies checked, unresolved V genes explain less than half of this, and the remainder is unexplained. The sample includes about 170,000 clones, with around 68% observed a single time. Of the sample, around 3.2% falls within the top ten clones. Sample: PBMCs. The receptors originated from a man aged 40-49 years in good health and CMV-seronegative.

This clone has just one count. V and J are TRBV7-3 and TRBJ2-6, with D perhaps TRBD1 (5 bases). The CDR3 is made up of 15 amino acids. The germline V gene has CDR1 SGHTA and CDR2 FQGTGA. Between the trimmed V and J ends, which lost 4 bases and 2 bases, there was a span of 9 bases. CDR3 DNA sequence: TGTGCCAGCAGCTACGGCAGGGCTGGGGCCAACGTCCTGACTTTC. Protein sequence: CASSYGRAGANVLTF.

Concerning this clone: Other nucleotide sequences from this sample produce the same CDR3. V gene TRBV6-1 combines with J gene TRBJ1-2; D is unclear. Germline CDR1 is MNHNS and CDR2 is SASEGT. V was clipped by 6 bases and J by 2 bases, with 10 bases between them. The length of the CDR3 is 13 residues. The CDR3 region has the DNA TGTGCCAGCAGGCGGACTGAGAACTATGGCTACACCTTC. This codes for CASRRTENYGYTF.

The chain carries TRBV2 and TRBJ1-5; 7 bases align to TRBD1. The CDR3 has 14 residues. V lost 4 bases, J lost 3 bases, and 3 bases stayed unmatched. Germline V gives CDR1 SNHLY, CDR2 FYNNEI. The CDR3 coding sequence is TGTGCCAGCAGTGGACAGGGAATCAATCAGCCCCAGCATTTT. This translates into CASSGQGINQPQHF.

The V and J genes are TRBV5-6 and TRBJ1-3, with D possibly matching TRBD1 (5 bases). The CDR3 runs 14 residues. Germline V gives CDR1 SGHDT, CDR2 YYEEEE. Trimming took 2 bases from V and 0 from J, leaving 6 bases between them. The CDR3 is CASSLGASGNTIYF. Here the CDR3 DNA reads TGTGCCAGCAGCTTAGGGGCCTCTGGAAACACCATATATTTT.

This CDR3 is CASIPGASGANVLTF. In nucleotides, the CDR3 is TGTGCCAGCATACCAGGGGCCTCTGGGGCCAACGTCCTGACTTTC. The chain uses TRBV6-1 and TRBJ2-6; tentatively, D is TRBD1 (6 bases). The CDR3 is 15 amino acids. V was clipped by 7 bases and J by 0 bases, with 10 bases between them. Germline lookup yields CDR1 MNHNS and CDR2 SASEGT.

V is TRBV4-1 and J is TRBJ2-7; D remains unclear. Germline CDR1 MGHRA, CDR2 YSYEKL. V lost 5 bases, J lost 9 bases, and 14 bases lay in between. The CDR3 is 12 amino acids. In nucleotides, the CDR3 is TGCGCCAGCAGCACTGCGACTGGCTGGCAGTACTTC. Translated, it gives CASSTATGWQYF.

This clone was seen more than once but under ten times. Other DNA sequences within the sample encode an identical CDR3. The gene calls are TRBV6-5 and TRBJ2-7; 8 positions agree with TRBD2. V lost 5 bases to trimming and J lost 2 bases; unmatched junction nucleotides: 2. The CDR3 sequence is 13 residues long. Germline CDR1 reads MNHEY; CDR2 reads SVGAGI. CDR3 amino acids: CASSSGGPYEQYF. CDR3 nucleotide sequence: TGTGCCAGCAGTAGCGGGGGCCCCTACGAGCAGTACTTC.

This chain uses TRBV30 with TRBJ2-1; tentative D call: TRBD2 (7 bases). This CDR3 region has 13 residues. The germline CDR1 and CDR2 sequences are GTSNPN and SVGIG (reference sequence). CDR3 nucleotide sequence: TGTGCTCGGTCGGGGGGCCTCGGCAATGAGCAGTTCTTC. This codes for CARSGGLGNEQFF.

The CDR3 coding sequence is TGTGCTAGTGCCATTCAAGGGACAGTGAGACCCGAGCAGTACTTC. It encodes CASAIQGTVRPEQYF. The chain links TRBV12-5 to TRBJ2-7; 7 bases fit TRBD1. The CDR3 sequence is 15 residues long. After removal of 7 bases from V and 6 bases from J, the junction contained 15 bases not matched to a gene. Per the germline V gene, CDR1 is LGHNT and CDR2 is FRNRAP.

The chain uses TRBV11-2 and TRBJ2-3; TRBD2 matches at 7 bases. Germline assignment: CDR1 SGHAT and CDR2 FQNNGV. This CDR3 comprises 15 residues. Losses at the gene ends were 2 bases for V and 9 bases for J; bases not matched to a gene: 11. The CDR3 coding sequence is TGTGCCAGCAGCTTAAGTCCCGGGGGGATGAGCACGCAGTATTTT. Translated: CASSLSPGGMSTQYF.

This chain joins TRBV21-1 and TRBJ1-4; the table gives TRBD1 as D, unverified against the DNA. TRBV21-1 is noted as a pseudogene. This CDR3 region has 21 residues. CDR3 DNA: TGTGCCAGCAGCAAAGTTGGTGGGTCGACAGGGAGGATTGAGGGTGATGAAAAACTGTTTTTT. Translated, it gives CASSKVGGSTGRIEGDEKLFF.

This chain joins TRBV6-4 and TRBJ1-2, with D possibly matching TRBD1 (5 bases). V lost 0 bases and J lost 6, with 8 bases in between. Germline CDR1 is MRHNA and CDR2 is SNTAGT. The CDR3 has 13 amino acids. CDR3 in amino acids: CASSDSTVHGYTF. Written as DNA, the CDR3 is TGTGCCAGCAGTGACTCGACAGTCCATGGCTACACCTTC.

This clone was seen a few times. The chain employs TRBV5-4 and TRBJ2-5; 7 bases are shared with TRBD1. Judging by the DNA end, TRBJ2-7 fits better; the J call may be wrong. The CDR3 loop spans 13 amino acids. Looked up from germline, CDR1 is SGHNT and CDR2 is YYREEE (reference sequence). The CDR3 here is CASSVDRASEQYF. In nucleotides, the CDR3 is TGTGCCAGCAGCGTAGACAGGGCGAGCGAGCAGTACTTC.

The gene calls are TRBV5-1 and TRBJ2-5; 10 nucleotides align to TRBD2. The J call could be wrong; TRBJ2-7 is a better fit for the DNA end. The CDR3 is 17 residues long. The germline gives CDR1 SGHRS, CDR2 YFSETQ. CDR3 protein: CASSLESSGRVGYEQYF. The CDR3 DNA follows: TGCGCCAGCAGCTTGGAATCTAGCGGGAGAGTTGGATACGAGCAGTACTTC.

J is TRBJ2-7 and V is TRBV6-1; possible D gene TRBD1, 6 bases. The CDR3 loop spans 14 amino acids. Trimming took off 2 bases at V and 0 bases at J, with 8 bases between the two ends. Germline assignment: CDR1 MNHNS and CDR2 SASEGT. The CDR3 region has the DNA TGTGCCAGCAGTGAACAGGGGAGCTCCTACGAGCAGTACTTC. It encodes CASSEQGSSYEQYF.

The rearrangement uses TRBV7-3 and TRBJ1-1; perhaps TRBD1 as D (5 bases). The V gene's germline CDR1 is SGHTA and CDR2 FQGTGA. The CDR3 has 13 amino acids. V lost 0 bases and J lost 5, with 7 bases in between. The DNA for the CDR3 is TGTGCCAGCAGCTTAACAGGGGATACTGAAGCTTTCTTT. It is translated as CASSLTGDTEAFF.

This clone was seen a few times. The chain links TRBV4-2 to TRBJ1-5; D unclear. Trimming shortened V by 0 bases and J by 3 bases, and 3 bases separated the two germline ends. The CDR3 totals 13 residues. In germline, CDR1 is LGHNA, CDR2 YNFKEQ. The CDR3 sequence is CASSQDLNQPQHF. The CDR3 DNA sequence: TGTGCCAGCAGCCAAGACCTCAATCAGCCCCAGCATTTT.

The chain joins TRBV27 to TRBJ2-3; 10 nucleotides line up with TRBD2. Germline V gene sequence: CDR1 MNHEY, CDR2 SMNVEV (reference sequence). The ends lost 6 bases at V and 0 bases at J; junction bases unmatched: 9. This CDR3 comprises 17 residues. The CDR3 DNA sequence: TGTGCCAGCAGCCTCGGGCTAGCGGGGGTTAGCACAGATACGCAGTATTTT. This codes for CASSLGLAGVSTDTQYF.

The V gene is TRBV5-6, the J gene TRBJ2-5, with D uncertain. The CDR3 totals 14 residues. Germline CDR1 is SGHDT and CDR2 is YYEEEE. The V gene lost 1 base and the J gene lost 5 bases, with 12 bases spanning the gap. CDR3 nucleotides: TGTGCCAGCAGCTTGAATGGTCTCGGGGAGACCCAGTACTTC. It specifies CASSLNGLGETQYF.

With respect to this clone: The sample has other DNA sequences that encode this CDR3 too. The chain recombines TRBV5-1 with TRBJ2-2; D possibly corresponds to TRBD2 (6 bases). The V and J ends lost 0 bases and 3 bases respectively, with 9 bases between them. Germline loops: CDR1 SGHRS, CDR2 YFSETQ. The CDR3 runs 15 residues. CDR3 nucleotides: TGCGCCAGCAGCTTGGGCGGGGCCGACACCGGGGAGCTGTTTTTT. Translation gives CASSLGGADTGELFF.

This clone was picked up a small number of times. This sequence joins TRBV7-8 and TRBJ2-7, with 10 bases identical to TRBD2. This CDR3 has 17 residues. Germline V lookup: CDR1 SGHVS, CDR2 FQNEAQ. Germline trimming cut 5 bases from V and 1 base from J; bases unmatched to any gene: 11. For the CDR3, the DNA is TGTGCCAGCAGCCTGGCTGAAGGAGCGGGAGGGTCCTACGAGCAGTACTTC. Its translation: CASSLAEGAGGSYEQYF. Drawing the rest from reference TRBV7-8 and TRBJ2-7, the complete variable domain is GAGVSQSPRYKVAKRGQDVALRCDPISGHVSLFWYQQALGQGPEFLTYFQNEAQLDKSGLPSDRFFAERPEGSVSTLKIQRTQQEDSAVYLCASSLAEGAGGSYEQYFGPGTRLTVT.

Of note for this clone: Relative to the germline gene, one junction end is altered; a read error may explain this. The CDR3 reads CATNRQGNTEAFF. CDR3 sequence (DNA): TGTGCCACCAACAGACAGGGGAACACTGAAGCTTTCTTT. The chain recombines TRBV15 with TRBJ1-1, with 7 positions matching TRBD1. The CDR3 extends over 13 amino acids. The germline CDR1 and CDR2 sequences are LNHNV and YYDKDF (reference sequence).

J is TRBJ1-2 and V is TRBV11-2, with D possibly matching TRBD1 (5 bases). CDR1 is SGHAT and CDR2 is FQNNGV in the germline V gene. CDR3 length: 14 residues. V lost 2 bases to trimming and J lost 3 bases, with 10 bases between them. CDR3 amino acids: CASSLNSGDYGYTF. The CDR3 DNA follows: TGTGCCAGCAGCTTAAACTCGGGGGACTATGGCTACACCTTC.

The count of this clone is one. The V gene is TRBV10-3, the J gene TRBJ2-7; maybe TRBD1 (5 bases). V shed 0 bases and J shed 5 bases, with 14 bases lying between them. Germline values: CDR1 ENHRY, CDR2 SYGVKD. The CDR3 runs 15 residues. CDR3 nucleotide sequence: TGTGCCATCAGTGAGTCTGCCAGGGCCATGGACGAGCAGTACTTC. This codes for CAISESARAMDEQYF.

This chain uses TRBV5-5 with TRBJ1-2; 10 nucleotides line up with TRBD1. This CDR3 spans 14 amino acids. Losses at the gene ends were 4 bases for V and 8 bases for J; bases not matched to a gene: 8. Germline CDR1 and CDR2: SGHKS and YYEKEE (reference sequence). The DNA of the CDR3 is TGTGCCAGCAGCCGCTTAGACAGGGGGCAAGGCTACACCTTC. It yields the protein CASSRLDRGQGYTF.

The V gene is TRBV2, the J gene TRBJ1-6, with 11 bases fitting TRBD1. This CDR3 spans 17 amino acids. J was trimmed by 3 bases and V by 5 bases; bases with no gene match: 6. CDR1 and CDR2 from the germline V gene are SNHLY and FYNNEI. CDR3 loop: CASSPDRGLYYNSPLHF. The CDR3, as DNA: TGTGCCAGCAGTCCGGACAGGGGGCTGTACTATAATTCACCCCTCCACTTT. The full variable domain, rest sourced from reference TRBV2 and TRBJ1-6, is EPEVTQTPSHQVTQMGQEVILRCVPISNHLYFYWYRQILGQKVEFLVSFYNNEISEKSEIFDDQFSVERPDGSNFTLKIRSTKLEDSAMYFCASSPDRGLYYNSPLHFGNGTRLTVT.

This sequence joins TRBV5-1 and TRBJ1-6; D remains unclear. V was pared by 3 bases and J by 7 bases, with 11 bases between. Per germline, CDR1 SGHRS and CDR2 YFSETQ. The CDR3 is 14 amino acids. CDR3 in DNA: TGCGCCAGCAGCTACCGACAAAAGAATTCACCCCTCCACTTT. Amino acids: CASSYRQKNSPLHF.

This sequence joins TRBV28 and TRBJ1-5; 7 bases line up with TRBD1. Germline trimming cut 7 bases from V and 2 bases from J; bases unmatched to any gene: 8. Germline V gives CDR1 MDHEN, CDR2 SYDVKM. CDR3 length: 15 amino acids. The CDR3 DNA sequence: TGTGCCAGCATTATAAGACAGGGTGGCAATCAGCCCCAGCATTTT. This translates into CASIIRQGGNQPQHF.

The rearrangement joins TRBV6-5 to TRBJ1-5, with 9 bases fitting TRBD1. The germline gives CDR1 MNHEY, CDR2 SVGAGI. V dropped 8 bases and J dropped 4; count of bases not matched to a gene: 3. This CDR3 is 13 amino acids long. The CDR3 region has the DNA TGTGCCAGCGGGGACAGGGCAAATCAGCCCCAGCATTTT. Its protein product is CASGDRANQPQHF.

V usage is TRBV19 and J usage is TRBJ1-5, with D unresolved. This CDR3 contains 15 residues. Trimming left V 3 bases short and J 0 bases short, with 9 bases between. CDR1 and CDR2 (germline): LNHDA, SQIVND (reference sequence). CDR3 loop: CASSIPGDSNQPQHF. Here the CDR3 DNA reads TGTGCCAGTAGTATCCCCGGGGATAGCAATCAGCCCCAGCATTTT.